This T cell receptor beta chain derives from a study of identical twins. CDR1 is KGHSH and CDR2 is LQKENI in the germline V gene. The V gene lost 6 bases and the J gene lost 2 bases, with 11 bases spanning the gap. The CDR3 has 13 amino acids. The study's findings and limits: Conclusions relied on cross-sectional statistical analysis, not following the same donors.

This clonotype came up a few times. Its cognate antigen is unknown. Carrying unique molecular identifiers, the cDNA also gained a universal primer site through template switching. One entry per CDR3 protein results from TCRdb running MiXCR on the 5' RACE reads. Of 500,000 or so distinct CDR3 sequences detected, more than 13% appear once; the ten largest clones hold 0.95% to 1%. This sample also belongs to another study, concerning yellow fever vaccine responses in identical twins.

Sequenced input: CD4+ T cells sorted from blood. The rearrangement links TRBV18 to TRBJ2-7; D is undetermined. The TCR was taken from a woman aged 18 to 35 in good health. This chain's CDR3 is CASSAIEAYEQYF. The CDR3 coding sequence is TGTGCCAGCTCGGCCATCGAGGCCTACGAGCAGTACTTC. Full variable domain (remainder filled in from reference TRBV18 and TRBJ2-7): NAGVMQNPRHLVRRRGQEARLRCSPMKGHSHVYWYRQLPEEGLKFMVYLQKENIIDESGMPKERFSAEFPKEGPSILRIQQVVRGDSAAYFCASSAIEAYEQYFGPGTRLTVT.